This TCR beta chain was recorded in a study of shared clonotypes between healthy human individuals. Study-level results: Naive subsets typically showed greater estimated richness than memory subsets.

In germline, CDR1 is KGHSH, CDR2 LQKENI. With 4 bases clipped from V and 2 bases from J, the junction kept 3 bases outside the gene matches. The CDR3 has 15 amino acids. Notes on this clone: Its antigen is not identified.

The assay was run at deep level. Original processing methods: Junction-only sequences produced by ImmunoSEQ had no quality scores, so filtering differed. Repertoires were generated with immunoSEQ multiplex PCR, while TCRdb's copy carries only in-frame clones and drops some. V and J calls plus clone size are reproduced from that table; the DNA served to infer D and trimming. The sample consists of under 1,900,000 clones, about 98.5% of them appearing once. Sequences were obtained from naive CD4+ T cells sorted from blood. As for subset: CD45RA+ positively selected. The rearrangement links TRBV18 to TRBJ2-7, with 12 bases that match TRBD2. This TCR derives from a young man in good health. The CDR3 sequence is CASSHRTSGAYEQYF. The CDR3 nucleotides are TGTGCCAGCTCACACAGGACTAGCGGGGCCTACGAGCAGTACTTC.